These 17 T cell receptor beta chains were all obtained from the same sample, sequenced in a study of OX40 agonist ivuxolimab in advanced cancers. The library was prepared using the immunoSEQ multiplex PCR assay. This is the immuneACCESS table as TCRdb keeps it, with only in-frame sequences that have V and J called. A part of the clones is gone; compared with another copy, unresolved V genes explain less than half, and the rest is unexplained. The sample includes more than 50,000 clones, with approximately 85% observed a single time. Less than 5.5% of the sample lies in the top ten. The specimen was CD4+ or CD8+ T cells sorted from blood, collected in a trial of the OX40 agonist ivuxolimab. The source of these receptors is an adult with an advanced solid tumor such as melanoma, head and neck, liver or kidney cancer.

V usage is TRBV19 and J usage is TRBJ1-5, with 7 bases fitting TRBD1. The CDR3 sequence is 14 residues long. V was pared by 6 bases and J by 6 bases, with 8 bases of the junction left unmatched. Germline lookup yields CDR1 LNHDA and CDR2 SQIVND (reference sequence). In DNA, the CDR3 is TGTGCCAGTAGCCATGACAGGGTGAGTCAGCCCCAGCATTTT. It yields the protein CASSHDRVSQPQHF.

This clone came up once. Since the CDR3 does not end with the conserved phenylalanine or tryptophan, this likely comes from a read error. The chain combines TRBV7-9 with TRBJ1-1; the match to TRBD1 covers 8 bases. V was clipped by 5 bases and J by 5 bases; unmatched bases: 10. The CDR3 runs to 15 residues. Per germline, CDR1 SEHNR and CDR2 FQNEAQ (reference sequence). The DNA of the CDR3 is TGTGCCAGCAGCGCCCGTACAGGGGGGGATACTGAAGCTTTCTCT. Amino acid sequence: CASSARTGGDTEAFS.

The chain employs TRBV28 and TRBJ2-2; no firm D call. The CDR3 is 18 residues long. Trimming stripped 1 base from V and 0 bases from J, with 15 bases between. In germline, CDR1 is MDHEN, CDR2 SYDVKM. CDR3 DNA sequence: TGTGCCAGCAGTTTATTGGGAATACTAACAGCGAACACCGGGGAGCTGTTTTTT. Translating it yields CASSLLGILTANTGELFF.

The chain is built from TRBV10-1 and TRBJ2-2; TRBD2 matches at 14 bases. Germline trimming cut 8 bases from V and 7 bases from J; bases unmatched to any gene: 15. Looked up from germline, CDR1 is WNHNN and CDR2 is SYGVQD (reference sequence). This CDR3 contains 18 residues. The DNA for the CDR3 is TGCGCCAGCGGTAATGGACTAGCGGGGGGAGGAGAAGTCGGGGAGCTGTTTTTT. This translates into CASGNGLAGGGEVGELFF.

The rearrangement links TRBV28 to TRBJ2-2; D perhaps matches TRBD1 (6 bases). CDR1 and CDR2 from the germline V gene are MDHEN and SYDVKM. The CDR3 is 15 residues long. V was clipped by 4 bases and J by 6 bases, with 15 bases between them. For the CDR3, the DNA is TGTGCCAGCAGTTCCGGGACCAAGGGGGCCGGGGAGCTGTTTTTT. It codes for CASSSGTKGAGELFF.

J is TRBJ2-7 and V is TRBV18; D gene uncertain. Germline CDR1 and CDR2: KGHSH and LQKENI. The CDR3 covers 16 residues. Trimming pared 3 bases from V and 4 bases from J, leaving 19 bases between. CDR3 sequence reads: CASSPRKPGLSYEQYF. CDR3 coding DNA: TGTGCCAGCTCACCCAGGAAGCCGGGTCTTTCTTACGAGCAGTACTTC.

This clone was seen a few times. The V gene is TRBV13, the J gene TRBJ2-1; 12 bases line up with TRBD2. The CDR3 contains 18 residues. Germline V gene sequence: CDR1 PRHDT, CDR2 FYEKMQ (reference sequence). With 3 bases clipped from V and 5 bases from J, the junction kept 11 bases outside the gene matches. CDR3 in DNA: TGTGCCAGCAGCTTTTTTACTAGCGGGAGGAATGATCACAATGAGCAGTTCTTC. As protein: CASSFFTSGRNDHNEQFF.

This clone has only one observation. The chain carries TRBV18 and TRBJ2-7, with D unresolved. This CDR3 has 13 amino acids. From germline, CDR1 is KGHSH and CDR2 LQKENI. Trimming pared 3 bases from V and 5 bases from J, leaving 11 bases between. CDR3 in DNA: TGTGCCAGCTCACCCGCGCCCGCGAACGAGCAGTACTTC. Amino acids: CASSPAPANEQYF.

This clone was seen a handful of times. The chain recombines TRBV29-1 with TRBJ2-7, with 7 nucleotides matching TRBD1. Germline V gene sequence: CDR1 SQVTM, CDR2 ANQGSEA. This CDR3 has 12 amino acids. CDR3 sequence (DNA): TGCACCCTACGGGGACAGTACTACGAGCAGTACTTC. The encoded protein is CTLRGQYYEQYF.

The J gene is TRBJ1-5, the V gene TRBV19; D unresolved. Germline-derived CDR1 and CDR2 are LNHDA and SQIVND (reference sequence). The CDR3 extends over 14 amino acids. V was cut by 5 bases and J by 0 bases, with 8 bases left in between. CDR3 nucleotides: TGTGCCAGTAGTCCCAGGCATAGCAATCAGCCCCAGCATTTT. It yields the protein CASSPRHSNQPQHF.

This sequence joins TRBV23-1 and TRBJ1-5, with TRBD1 identical over 8 bases. TRBV23-1 is labeled an ORF, and its function is uncertain. V was pared by 3 bases and J by 2 bases, with 6 bases of the junction left unmatched. The CDR3 consists of 16 residues. The DNA for the CDR3 is TGCGCCAGCAGTCATTCGGACAGGGATTGCAATCAGCCCCAGCATTTT. Protein: CASSHSDRDCNQPQHF.

The chain couples TRBV5-5 to TRBJ2-7; 10 nucleotides match TRBD1. CDR1 and CDR2 (germline): SGHKS, YYEKEE (reference sequence). This CDR3 has 14 amino acids. V trimming: 4 bases; J trimming: 3 bases; junction bases outside the gene matches: 4. The CDR3 DNA sequence: TGTGCCAGCAGCGTGGGACAGGGGCGCTACGAGCAGTACTTC. This gives the protein CASSVGQGRYEQYF.

This clone was recorded a few times. The chain links TRBV4-3 to TRBJ2-5; no firm D call. Germline CDR1 and CDR2: LGHNA and YSLEER. V dropped 3 bases and J dropped 4 bases, with 18 bases sitting between them. The CDR3 runs 16 residues. The CDR3 DNA reads as TGCGCCAGCAGCCAGGAAAACAGTCTAGAGGCAGAGACCCAGTACTTC. Its protein product is CASSQENSLEAETQYF.

The genes are TRBV11-2 and TRBJ2-5; 9 positions match TRBD1. CDR1 is SGHAT, CDR2 FQNNGV, per germline. Trimming at V came to 3 bases and at J to 5 bases, leaving 7 bases not matched to a gene. The CDR3 runs 15 residues. CDR3: CASSFGTGIGETQYF. The CDR3 nucleotides are TGTGCCAGCAGCTTCGGGACAGGGATCGGGGAGACCCAGTACTTC.

This clone came up a few times. The V gene is TRBV7-9, the J gene TRBJ2-7; 8 positions agree with TRBD1. Germline CDR1 reads SEHNR; CDR2 reads FQNEAQ (reference sequence). With 5 bases clipped from V and 4 bases from J, the junction kept 4 bases outside the gene matches. The CDR3 is 13 amino acids. CDR3 residues: CASSPRDRYEQYF. The CDR3 DNA follows: TGTGCCAGCAGCCCCCGGGACAGGTACGAGCAGTACTTC.

The chain couples TRBV2 to TRBJ2-1, with D hard to call. Germline V gene data show CDR1 as SNHLY and CDR2 as FYNNEI. Between the trimmed V and J ends, which lost 5 bases and 7 bases, there was a span of 15 bases. This CDR3 spans 14 amino acids. The CDR3 region is CASSTFVPANEQFF. CDR3 nucleotide sequence: TGTGCCAGCAGTACCTTTGTCCCAGCTAATGAGCAGTTCTTC.

The genes are TRBV5-1 and TRBJ2-4; D tentatively reads TRBD1 or TRBD2 (5 bases each). V lost 0 bases and J 0 bases, leaving 10 bases between the germline ends. Germline assignment: CDR1 SGHRS and CDR2 YFSETQ. CDR3 length equals 16 residues. Here the CDR3 DNA reads TGCGCCAGCAGCTTGGAGCCGGGGCTAGCCAAAAACATTCAGTACTTC. This codes for CASSLEPGLAKNIQYF.